The 9 T cell receptor beta chains reported below all come from one sample, sequenced in a study of cytomegalovirus exposure and HLA in healthy donors. TCRdb's copy holds only in-frame clones and misses some; the assay was immunoSEQ multiplex PCR. The data show 300,000 to 400,000 clones, roughly 88% seen once. Input material: PBMCs. The receptors originated from a woman between 18 and 30 years old in good health and CMV-seronegative.

The chain links TRBV27 to TRBJ2-7; TRBD1 agrees at 8 bases. The germline CDR1 and CDR2 sequences are MNHEY and SMNVEV (reference sequence). The CDR3 length is 13 residues. V lost 3 bases and J lost 7; bases outside the gene matches: 5. CDR3 in DNA: TGTGCCAGCAGTTTTGGCAGGGGGCGAGAGCAGTACTTC. This sequence encodes CASSFGRGREQYF.

V usage is TRBV6-5 and J usage is TRBJ2-7; possible D gene TRBD1, 5 bases. Germline CDR1 MNHEY, CDR2 SVGAGI. Trimming pared 2 bases from V and 2 bases from J, leaving 10 bases between. This CDR3 has 14 amino acids. CDR3 residues: CASSYHRSTYEQYF. CDR3 in DNA: TGTGCCAGCAGTTACCACAGGTCCACCTACGAGCAGTACTTC.

This chain connects TRBV6-1 to TRBJ2-2; 7 positions agree with TRBD1. The CDR3 sequence is 14 residues long. The junction had 2 bases not matched to a gene; V was cut back by 6 bases and J by 1 base. The V gene's germline CDR1 is MNHNS and CDR2 SASEGT. CDR3 in amino acids: CASRRTGNTGELFF. The DNA for the CDR3 is TGTGCCAGCAGACGGACAGGGAACACCGGGGAGCTGTTTTTT.

V is TRBV6-1 and J is TRBJ1-1; 9 bases are shared with TRBD1. CDR1 and CDR2 from the germline V gene are MNHNS and SASEGT. The V gene end was trimmed by 3 bases and the J gene end by 6 bases; junction bases not matched to a gene: 5. The CDR3 loop spans 14 amino acids. CDR3 in amino acids: CASSDPGQGPEAFF. In nucleotides, the CDR3 is TGTGCCAGCAGTGATCCGGGACAGGGCCCTGAAGCTTTCTTT.

The gene calls are TRBV28 and TRBJ2-7; the match to TRBD2 covers 9 bases. The CDR3 totals 16 residues. Trimming at V came to 6 bases and at J to 4 bases, leaving 13 bases not matched to a gene. CDR1 MDHEN and CDR2 SYDVKM come from the germline V gene. The chain's CDR3 is CASSTRGGPYLYEQYF. For the CDR3, the DNA is TGTGCCAGCAGCACGCGGGGGGGGCCTTACCTTTACGAGCAGTACTTC.

V usage is TRBV4-1 and J usage is TRBJ1-4; D ambiguous. CDR3 length equals 22 residues. The germline V gene encodes CDR1 MGHRA and CDR2 YSYEKL. The germline V and J ends were trimmed by 1 base and 0 bases, with 27 bases remaining between them. CDR3 DNA sequence: TGCGCCAGCAGCCAAGCGCCCCGGTGGGAGGGAGGAGCATTTGCAACTAATGAAAAACTGTTTTTT. It specifies CASSQAPRWEGGAFATNEKLFF.

This chain uses TRBV9 with TRBJ1-4; 7 nucleotides align to TRBD1. The ends lost 2 bases at V and 5 bases at J; junction bases unmatched: 6. CDR1 and CDR2 from the germline V gene are SGDLS and YYNGEE. CDR3 length: 15 amino acids. The CDR3 protein is CASSVAGGANEKLFF. In nucleotides, the CDR3 is TGTGCCAGCAGCGTCGCAGGGGGTGCGAATGAAAAACTGTTTTTT.

The chain links TRBV28 to TRBJ1-2; 12 bases match TRBD1. The CDR3 sequence is 14 residues long. The germline V gene has CDR1 MDHEN and CDR2 SYDVKM. V gave up 6 bases and J gave up 7 bases; unmatched junction bases: 6. CDR3 region: CASRPGQGARGYTF. The CDR3 DNA reads as TGTGCCAGCAGGCCGGGACAGGGGGCGCGTGGCTACACCTTC.

The V call is TRBV18, the J call TRBJ1-4, with 9 bases fitting TRBD1. Germline V gene sequence: CDR1 KGHSH, CDR2 LQKENI. The CDR3 is 14 amino acids. V lost 3 bases, J lost 5 bases, and 1 base stayed unmatched. Here the CDR3 reads CASSPTGGNEKLFF. The CDR3 bases are TGTGCCAGCTCACCGACAGGGGGGAATGAAAAACTGTTTTTT. Drawing the rest from reference TRBV18 and TRBJ1-4, the complete variable domain is NAGVMQNPRHLVRRRGQEARLRCSPMKGHSHVYWYRQLPEEGLKFMVYLQKENIIDESGMPKERFSAEFPKEGPSILRIQQVVRGDSAAYFCASSPTGGNEKLFFGSGTQLSVL.